Below, 29 T cell receptor beta chains from the same sample are listed, as sequenced in a study of T-cell reconstitution after alpha-beta-depleted transplantation in children. Using unique molecular identifiers, the investigators prepared the TCRbeta library. TCRdb re-called the PCR reads with MiXCR, one entry per CDR3 protein. The table shows more than 75,000 distinct CDR3 sequences, with 23% occurring only once. The sequencing used PBMCs, collected before TCRalphabeta/CD19-depleted stem cell transplant. These TCRs come from a boy aged 2 to 9 with acute lymphoblastic leukemia, due to receive a stem cell transplant.

The chain recombines TRBV7-2 with TRBJ1-4; D remains ambiguous. CDR1 is SGHTA and CDR2 is FQGNSA in the germline V gene. This CDR3 has 16 residues. V was shortened by 5 bases and J by 0 bases, with 13 bases between the two germline ends. The CDR3 loop is CASSPRQSTTNEKLFF. CDR3 nucleotides: TGTGCCAGCAGCCCTCGTCAGTCCACAACTAATGAAAAACTGTTTTTT.

This clonotype was seen a few times. The V call is TRBV18, the J call TRBJ1-1, with D possibly being TRBD1 (5 bases). V lost 5 bases and J lost 6, with 10 bases in between. CDR1 is KGHSH, CDR2 LQKENI, per germline. The length of the CDR3 is 12 residues. CDR3 coding DNA: TGTGCCAGCTCATACGGGGCCCCTGAAGCTTTCTTT. Protein sequence: CASSYGAPEAFF.

This clonotype was counted only a few times. This chain joins TRBV29-1 and TRBJ2-7; D is unclear. The ends were cut back, 2 bases at V and 6 bases at J, with 17 bases in the middle. Germline values: CDR1 SQVTM, CDR2 ANQGSEA. This CDR3 has 14 residues. CDR3 bases: TGCAGCGTTGAATTTCGACCCCCTCCATGCGAGCAGTACTTC. Translation: CSVEFRPPPCEQYF.

The rearrangement links TRBV10-1 to TRBJ1-1; D unclear. Trimming stripped 3 bases from V and 8 bases from J, with 7 bases between. Germline-derived CDR1 and CDR2 are WNHNN and SYGVQD (reference sequence). This CDR3 is built from 11 residues. This CDR3 is CASSDFGEAFF. The DNA for the CDR3 is TGCGCCAGCAGTGATTTTGGGGAAGCTTTCTTT.

This clonotype was seen repeatedly, ten times or more. The chain recombines TRBV5-5 with TRBJ1-5; 10 bases align to TRBD1. CDR1 and CDR2 (germline): SGHKS, YYEKEE (reference sequence). The CDR3 totals 15 residues. V lost 1 base, J lost 6 bases, and 4 bases stayed unmatched. CDR3 residues: CASSLWTGGGQPQHF. Written as DNA, the CDR3 is TGTGCCAGCAGCTTGTGGACAGGGGGTGGTCAGCCCCAGCATTTT.

The chain links TRBV5-1 to TRBJ2-1, with 10 bases matching TRBD2. The CDR3 sequence is 16 residues long. The V and J ends lost 0 bases and 6 bases, in that order; junction bases with no gene match: 6. Germline V CDR1 and CDR2: SGHRS, YFSETQ. The CDR3 nucleotides are TGCGCCAGCAGCTTGGGGACTAGCGGAGGGCTCAATGAGCAGTTCTTC. Residues: CASSLGTSGGLNEQFF.

Here the CDR3 reads CASRLDTEEPLSGANVLTF. In DNA, the CDR3 is TGTGCCAGCAGACTTGATACGGAGGAACCCCTCTCTGGGGCCAACGTCCTGACTTTC. The gene calls are TRBV28 and TRBJ2-6; maybe TRBD2 (5 bases). CDR1 is MDHEN and CDR2 is SYDVKM in the germline V gene. The CDR3 covers 19 residues. Trimming took off 6 bases at V and 0 bases at J, with 21 bases between the two ends.

This chain uses TRBV5-1 with TRBJ2-3, with 9 positions matching TRBD2. Germline CDR1 is SGHRS and CDR2 is YFSETQ. The V gene end was trimmed by 0 bases and the J gene end by 0 bases; junction bases not matched to a gene: 8. This CDR3 comprises 18 residues. CDR3 region: CASSLGLAEYTSTDTQYF. CDR3 coding DNA: TGCGCCAGCAGCTTGGGACTAGCGGAGTATACTAGCACAGATACGCAGTATTTT.

The V call is TRBV6-4, the J call TRBJ2-2; 8 positions agree with TRBD2. This CDR3 is built from 15 residues. Germline assignment: CDR1 MRHNA and CDR2 SNTAGT. V dropped 2 bases and J dropped 4; count of bases not matched to a gene: 3. CDR3 amino acids: CASSDDAGGTGELFF. The CDR3 bases are TGTGCCAGCAGTGACGATGCGGGAGGCACCGGGGAGCTGTTTTTT.

The chain joins TRBV27 to TRBJ1-2; D is possibly TRBD1 (5 bases). Trimming pared 3 bases from V and 6 bases from J, leaving 14 bases between. Germline CDR1 is MNHEY and CDR2 is SMNVEV (reference sequence). This CDR3 region has 14 residues. CDR3 sequence reads: CASSFSGRQNGYTF. Here the CDR3 DNA reads TGTGCCAGCAGTTTCTCGGGACGCCAAAATGGCTACACCTTC.

This clonotype came up a few times. The gene calls are TRBV5-1 and TRBJ2-1; 7 positions match TRBD1. Germline CDR1 and CDR2: SGHRS and YFSETQ. The CDR3 has 17 amino acids. The V segment lost 6 bases and the J segment 0 bases; nucleotides outside the gene matches: 12. The DNA for the CDR3 is TGCGCCAGCAATTCCCCGACGGGACAGAGCTCCTACAATGAGCAGTTCTTC. Translating gives CASNSPTGQSSYNEQFF.

J is TRBJ2-5 and V is TRBV5-1, with D perhaps TRBD1 (5 bases). Trimming pared 5 bases from V and 2 bases from J, leaving 13 bases between. Germline-derived CDR1 and CDR2 are SGHRS and YFSETQ. The CDR3 is made up of 14 amino acids. CDR3 amino acids: CASRARQKQETQYF. The CDR3 coding sequence is TGCGCCAGCAGAGCCCGACAGAAACAAGAGACCCAGTACTTC. The variable domain in full, with the rest retrieved from reference TRBV5-1 and TRBJ2-5, is KAGVTQTPRYLIKTRGQQVTLSCSPISGHRSVSWYQQTPGQGLQFLFEYFSETQRNKGNFPGRFSGRQFSNSRSEMNVSTLELGDSALYLCASRARQKQETQYFGPGTRLLVL.

This clonotype was seen a handful of times. The chain uses TRBV6-1 and TRBJ2-5; 7 positions match TRBD2. CDR3 length: 16 residues. Germline CDR1 and CDR2: MNHNS and SASEGT. Germline trimming cut 10 bases from V and 1 base from J; bases unmatched to any gene: 15. CDR3 residues: CATTAISGHIQETQYF. In nucleotides, the CDR3 is TGTGCCACCACGGCTATTAGCGGGCACATCCAAGAGACCCAGTACTTC.

V gene TRBV5-1 combines with J gene TRBJ2-5, with 8 bases lining up with TRBD2. Germline CDR1 reads SGHRS; CDR2 reads YFSETQ. This CDR3 has 16 amino acids. The V segment lost 0 bases and the J segment 5 bases; nucleotides outside the gene matches: 9. DNA for the CDR3: TGCGCCAGCAGCTTGGGTACTAGCGGAGGGGCTGAGACCCAGTACTTC. This sequence encodes CASSLGTSGGAETQYF.

About this clonotype itself: The junction differs from germline at one of its ends, possibly a read error. The V gene is TRBV4-3, the J gene TRBJ2-1; 9 bases are shared with TRBD2. From germline, CDR1 is LGHNA and CDR2 YSLEER. This CDR3 has 16 residues. The CDR3 protein is CASSRGLADSYYEQFF. As DNA, the CDR3 is TGCGCCAGCAGCCGGGGACTAGCTGACTCCTACTATGAGCAGTTCTTC.

V is TRBV5-5 and J is TRBJ2-1; 11 bases agree with TRBD1. Germline V gives CDR1 SGHKS, CDR2 YYEKEE (reference sequence). The CDR3 extends over 15 amino acids. The V gene end was trimmed by 0 bases and the J gene end by 6 bases; junction bases not matched to a gene: 2. Here the CDR3 DNA reads TGTGCCAGCAGCTTGGTGGGACAGGGGGGCAATGAGCAGTTCTTC. The encoded protein is CASSLVGQGGNEQFF.

This chain uses TRBV5-1 with TRBJ2-3; a weak D match, TRBD1 (6 bases). This CDR3 region has 16 residues. Germline V gene data show CDR1 as SGHRS and CDR2 as YFSETQ. V was trimmed by 0 bases and J by 2 bases, leaving 13 bases between them. This chain's CDR3 is CASSLDYREPTDTQYF. The CDR3, as DNA: TGCGCCAGCAGCTTGGATTACAGGGAACCCACAGATACGCAGTATTTT. The full variable domain, rest sourced from reference TRBV5-1 and TRBJ2-3, is KAGVTQTPRYLIKTRGQQVTLSCSPISGHRSVSWYQQTPGQGLQFLFEYFSETQRNKGNFPGRFSGRQFSNSRSEMNVSTLELGDSALYLCASSLDYREPTDTQYFGPGTRLTVL.

This clonotype was observed a handful of times. In DNA, the CDR3 is TGCGCCAGCGGGACTAGCGGGAGCGAAGATGAGCAGTTCTTC. The encoded protein is CASGTSGSEDEQFF. The V call is TRBV5-1, the J call TRBJ2-1, with 14 bases lining up with TRBD2. The junction had 5 bases not matched to a gene; V was cut back by 7 bases and J by 8 bases. The CDR3 extends over 14 amino acids. Looked up from germline, CDR1 is SGHRS and CDR2 is YFSETQ.

At least ten counts were recorded for this clonotype. The gene calls are TRBV18 and TRBJ1-5; D uncertain. V shed 3 bases and J shed 6 bases, with 6 bases lying between them. The germline CDR1 and CDR2 sequences are KGHSH and LQKENI. The CDR3 spans 12 residues. The CDR3 bases are TGTGCCAGCTCACCCCTGGGTCAGCCCCAGCATTTT. Translation: CASSPLGQPQHF.

This clonotype was recorded a few times. The gene calls are TRBV5-1 and TRBJ2-6; D may be TRBD2 (6 bases). The germline V gene encodes CDR1 SGHRS and CDR2 YFSETQ. The length of the CDR3 is 17 residues. Trimming removed 4 bases at V and 1 base at J, with 15 bases between. Here the CDR3 reads CASSEGLTTSGANVLTF. Written as DNA, the CDR3 is TGCGCCAGCAGCGAGGGACTGACCACTTCTGGGGCCAACGTCCTGACTTTC.

The chain recombines TRBV7-6 with TRBJ2-5; D gene ambiguous. The germline gives CDR1 SGHVS, CDR2 FNYEAQ. CDR3 length: 14 amino acids. V lost 1 base and J lost 1, with 7 bases in between. The CDR3 DNA sequence: TGTGCCAGCAGCTTAGGTGTAGGCCAAGAGACCCAGTACTTC. Translating gives CASSLGVGQETQYF.

The chain carries TRBV27 and TRBJ1-2, with D possibly TRBD1 on 5 matching bases. Germline CDR1 reads MNHEY; CDR2 reads SMNVEV (reference sequence). V lost 4 bases to trimming and J lost 8 bases, with 14 bases between them. The CDR3 consists of 13 residues. CDR3 region: CASSSWTPGGYTF. The CDR3 nucleotides are TGTGCCAGCAGTTCTTGGACACCCGGGGGCTACACCTTC.

In its sample, this clonotype was seen a few times. The rearrangement links TRBV29-1 to TRBJ2-2; tentatively, D is TRBD1 or TRBD2 (5 bases each). Trimming took off 6 bases at V and 1 base at J, with 9 bases between the two ends. CDR3 length equals 13 residues. Germline V gene lookup returns CDR1 SQVTM and CDR2 ANQGSEA. CDR3 region: CSVGRLNTGELFF. For the CDR3, the DNA is TGCAGCGTGGGACGACTGAACACCGGGGAGCTGTTTTTT.

The chain joins TRBV20-1 to TRBJ2-1; weak D call: TRBD2 (7 bases). This CDR3 comprises 15 residues. Germline assignment: CDR1 DFQATT and CDR2 SNEGSKA (reference sequence). With 5 bases removed from V and 5 bases from J, the gap between germline ends came to 19 bases. The CDR3 loop is CSAVPLAEGDNEQFF. In DNA, the CDR3 is TGCAGTGCTGTTCCCCTAGCGGAGGGGGACAATGAGCAGTTCTTC.

The table lists this clonotype with a few counts. The gene calls are TRBV20-1 and TRBJ2-3; D could derive from TRBD1 or TRBD2 (5 bases each). The CDR3 loop spans 17 amino acids. CDR1 and CDR2 (germline): DFQATT, SNEGSKA (reference sequence). The V end was cut by 1 base, the J end by 2 bases, with 19 bases between. This chain's CDR3 is CSARAQWDRIITDTQYF. The DNA of the CDR3 is TGCAGTGCTAGAGCACAATGGGACCGAATCATCACAGATACGCAGTATTTT.

The J gene is TRBJ1-5, the V gene TRBV5-1; D call uncertain. V dropped 2 bases and J dropped 5 bases, with 11 bases sitting between them. This CDR3 is built from 14 residues. Germline V lookup: CDR1 SGHRS, CDR2 YFSETQ. CDR3: CASSLRSPYQPQHF. CDR3 sequence (DNA): TGCGCCAGCAGCTTACGCTCTCCGTATCAGCCCCAGCATTTT.

The chain employs TRBV20-1 and TRBJ2-5, with 9 bases matching TRBD2. The CDR3 is 14 residues long. V was pared by 4 bases and J by 5 bases, with 8 bases of the junction left unmatched. CDR1 DFQATT and CDR2 SNEGSKA come from the germline V gene (reference sequence). CDR3 protein: CSAIPLAGVETQYF. CDR3 nucleotides: TGCAGTGCTATCCCTTTAGCGGGAGTCGAGACCCAGTACTTC.

The chain has TRBV12-3 or TRBV12-4 and TRBJ2-7, with TRBD2 matching 7 bases. V lost 3 bases, J lost 3 bases, and 2 bases stayed unmatched. The length of the CDR3 is 13 residues. CDR3 nucleotides: TGTGCCAGCAGTTTGTGGGGGGGCTACGAGCAGTACTTC. Its protein product is CASSLWGGYEQYF.

The chain recombines TRBV30 with TRBJ2-7; D not resolved. The germline V gene encodes CDR1 GTSNPN and CDR2 SVGIG (reference sequence). The CDR3 is made up of 12 amino acids. Trimming pared 4 bases from V and 7 bases from J, leaving 14 bases between. This CDR3 reads CAWKPKVGEQYF. CDR3 nucleotides: TGTGCCTGGAAACCTAAGGTGGGTGAGCAGTACTTC.